Detailed here is one T cell receptor beta chain. Its antigen is currently unknown. The data were taken from a study of OX40 agonist ivuxolimab in advanced cancers. Study observations and caveats: Relative to CD4+, CD8+ T cells held more expanded clones on average.

This table comes from immunoSEQ multiplex PCR, and its TCRdb copy is limited to in-frame clones, with some not included. The sample lists about 90,000 clones, 75% to 90% occurring once. The starting material was CD4+ or CD8+ T cells sorted from blood, obtained in a trial of the OX40 agonist ivuxolimab. The sequence was obtained from an adult with an advanced solid tumor such as melanoma, head and neck, liver or kidney cancer.

CDR3 loop: CASSEGTLGVYSNQPQHF. CDR3 coding DNA: TGTGCCAGCAGTGAAGGAACCTTAGGGGTATATAGCAATCAGCCCCAGCATTTT. The chain couples TRBV6-1 to TRBJ1-5, with a possible D match to TRBD1 (5 bases). The V gene lost 1 base and the J gene lost 0 bases, with 16 bases spanning the gap. Germline assignment: CDR1 MNHNS and CDR2 SASEGT. The CDR3 runs 18 residues.